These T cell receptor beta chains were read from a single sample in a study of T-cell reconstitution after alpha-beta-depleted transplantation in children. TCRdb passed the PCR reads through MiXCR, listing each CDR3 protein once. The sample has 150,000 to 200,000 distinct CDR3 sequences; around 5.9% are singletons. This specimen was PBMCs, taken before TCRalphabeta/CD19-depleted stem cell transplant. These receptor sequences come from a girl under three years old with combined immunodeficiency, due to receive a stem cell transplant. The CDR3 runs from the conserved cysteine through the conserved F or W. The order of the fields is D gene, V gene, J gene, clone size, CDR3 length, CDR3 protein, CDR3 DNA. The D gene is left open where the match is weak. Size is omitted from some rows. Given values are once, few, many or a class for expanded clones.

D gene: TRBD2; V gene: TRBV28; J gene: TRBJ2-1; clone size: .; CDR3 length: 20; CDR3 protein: CASRKIKNSGSQSSYNEQFF; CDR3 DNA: TGTGCCAGCCGAAAAATAAAAAATAGCGGGAGCCAGAGCTCCTACAATGAGCAGTTCTTC
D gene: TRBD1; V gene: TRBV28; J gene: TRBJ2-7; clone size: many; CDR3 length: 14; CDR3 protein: CASSLWTGIYEQYF; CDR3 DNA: TGTGCCAGCAGTCTGTGGACAGGGATCTACGAGCAGTACTTC
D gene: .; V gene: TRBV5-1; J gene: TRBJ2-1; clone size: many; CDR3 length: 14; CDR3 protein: CASSLRGSYNEQFF; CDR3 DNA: TGCGCCAGCAGCTTGAGGGGCTCCTACAATGAGCAGTTCTTC
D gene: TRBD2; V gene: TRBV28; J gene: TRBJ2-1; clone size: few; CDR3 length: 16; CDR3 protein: CASSLAGTSNHREQFF; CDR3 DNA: TGTGCCAGCAGTTTGGCCGGGACTAGTAATCATCGGGAGCAGTTCTTC
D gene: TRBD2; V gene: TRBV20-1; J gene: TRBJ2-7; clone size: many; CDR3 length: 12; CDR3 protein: CSAREDDYEQYF; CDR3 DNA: TGCAGTGCCCGGGAGGACGACTACGAGCAGTACTTC
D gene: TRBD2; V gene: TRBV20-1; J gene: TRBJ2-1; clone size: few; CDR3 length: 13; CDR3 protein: CSASGTSGNEQFF; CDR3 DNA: TGCAGTGCTTCTGGGACTAGCGGCAATGAGCAGTTCTTC
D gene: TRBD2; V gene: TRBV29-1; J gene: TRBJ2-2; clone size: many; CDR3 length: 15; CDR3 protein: CSVATSGRTGGELFF; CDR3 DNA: TGCAGCGTCGCGACTAGCGGGAGGACGGGCGGGGAGCTGTTTTTT
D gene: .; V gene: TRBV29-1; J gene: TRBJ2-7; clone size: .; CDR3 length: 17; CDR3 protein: CSVEAGGPGGSNYEQYF; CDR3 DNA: TGCAGCGTTGAAGCAGGGGGGCCCGGGGGCTCAAACTACGAGCAGTACTTC
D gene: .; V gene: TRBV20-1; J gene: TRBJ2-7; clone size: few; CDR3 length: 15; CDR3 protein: CSATTGTPARYEQYF; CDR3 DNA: TGCAGTGCTACGACGGGGACCCCCGCTAGATACGAGCAGTACTTC
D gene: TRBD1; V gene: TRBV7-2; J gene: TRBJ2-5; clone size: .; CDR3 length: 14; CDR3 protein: CASSQSAGGETQYF; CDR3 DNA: TGTGCCAGCAGCCAGAGCGCAGGGGGCGAGACCCAGTACTTC
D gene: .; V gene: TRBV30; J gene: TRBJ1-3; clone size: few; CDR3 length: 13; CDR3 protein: CAWSWSSGNTIYF; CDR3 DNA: TGTGCCTGGTCATGGAGCTCTGGAAACACCATATATTTT
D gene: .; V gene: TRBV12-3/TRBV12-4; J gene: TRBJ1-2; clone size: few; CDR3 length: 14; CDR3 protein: CASSLRGTKYGYTF; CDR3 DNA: TGTGCCAGCAGTTTACGAGGGACAAAGTATGGCTACACCTTC
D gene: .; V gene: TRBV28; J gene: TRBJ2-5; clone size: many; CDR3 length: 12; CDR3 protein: CASTPGSGPQYF; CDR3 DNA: TGTGCCAGCACACCGGGGTCCGGGCCCCAGTACTTC
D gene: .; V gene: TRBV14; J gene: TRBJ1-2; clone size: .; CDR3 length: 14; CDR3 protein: CASSQAGQDYGYTF; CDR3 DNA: TGTGCCAGCAGCCAAGCCGGACAAGACTATGGCTACACCTTC
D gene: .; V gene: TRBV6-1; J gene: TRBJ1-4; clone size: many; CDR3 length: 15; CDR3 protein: CASSPTGTPNEKLFF; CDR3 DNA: TGTGCCAGCAGTCCTACAGGGACTCCTAATGAAAAACTGTTTTTT
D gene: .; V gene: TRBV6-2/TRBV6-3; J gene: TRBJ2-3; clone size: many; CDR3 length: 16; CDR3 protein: CASSYSRLRRRDTQYF; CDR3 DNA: TGTGCCAGCAGTTACTCGCGGCTCAGGAGAAGAGATACGCAGTATTTT
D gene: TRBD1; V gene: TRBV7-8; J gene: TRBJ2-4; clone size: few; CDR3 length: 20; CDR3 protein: CASSSSRTGGASLAKNIQYF; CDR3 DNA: TGTGCCAGCAGCTCTAGCCGGACAGGGGGAGCTTCCCTAGCCAAAAACATTCAGTACTTC
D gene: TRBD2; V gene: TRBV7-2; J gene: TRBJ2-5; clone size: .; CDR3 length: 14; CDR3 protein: CASRLAGGPETQYF; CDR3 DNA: TGTGCCAGCAGGCTAGCGGGAGGGCCGGAGACCCAGTACTTC
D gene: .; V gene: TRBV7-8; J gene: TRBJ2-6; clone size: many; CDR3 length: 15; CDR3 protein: CASSSTQSGANVLTF; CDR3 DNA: TGTGCCAGCAGCTCAACTCAATCTGGGGCCAACGTCCTGACTTTC
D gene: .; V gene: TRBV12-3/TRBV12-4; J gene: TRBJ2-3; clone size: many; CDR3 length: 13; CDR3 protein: CASSLTGSDTQYF; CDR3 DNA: TGTGCCAGCAGTTTAACAGGTTCAGATACGCAGTATTTT
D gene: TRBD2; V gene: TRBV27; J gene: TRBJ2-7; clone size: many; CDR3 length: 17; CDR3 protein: CASSLSMLAGDLYEQYF; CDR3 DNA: TGTGCCAGCAGTTTATCGATGCTAGCGGGAGACCTCTACGAGCAGTACTTC
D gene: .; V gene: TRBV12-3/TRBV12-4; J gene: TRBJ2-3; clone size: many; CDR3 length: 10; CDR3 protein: CATGADTQYF; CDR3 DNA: TGTGCCACCGGGGCAGATACGCAGTATTTT
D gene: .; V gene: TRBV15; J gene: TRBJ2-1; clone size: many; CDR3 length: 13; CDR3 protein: CATSMGRVGEQFF; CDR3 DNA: TGTGCCACCAGTATGGGGCGAGTTGGCGAGCAGTTCTTC
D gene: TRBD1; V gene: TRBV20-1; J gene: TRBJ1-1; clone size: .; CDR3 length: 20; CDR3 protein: CSARDNRQGVGFHKNTEAFF; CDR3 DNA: TGCAGTGCTAGAGATAATCGACAGGGTGTTGGTTTCCACAAGAACACTGAAGCTTTCTTT
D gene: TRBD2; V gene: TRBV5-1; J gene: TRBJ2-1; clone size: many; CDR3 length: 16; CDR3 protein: CASSSLLAGGYNEQFF; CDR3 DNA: TGCGCCAGCAGCTCACTCCTAGCGGGGGGCTACAATGAGCAGTTCTTC
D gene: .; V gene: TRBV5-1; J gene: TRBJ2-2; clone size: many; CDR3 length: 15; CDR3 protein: CASSLGASNTGELFF; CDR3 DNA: TGCGCCAGCAGCTTGGGGGCCTCGAACACCGGGGAGCTGTTTTTT
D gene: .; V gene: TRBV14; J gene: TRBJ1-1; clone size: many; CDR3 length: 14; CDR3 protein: CASSPTNVLTEAFF; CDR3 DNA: TGTGCCAGCAGCCCCACCAACGTGTTAACTGAAGCTTTCTTT
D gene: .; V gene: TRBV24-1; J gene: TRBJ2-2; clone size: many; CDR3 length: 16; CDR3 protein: CATSEGFEEIPGELFF; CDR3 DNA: TGTGCCACCAGTGAAGGCTTCGAGGAGATCCCCGGGGAGCTGTTTTTT
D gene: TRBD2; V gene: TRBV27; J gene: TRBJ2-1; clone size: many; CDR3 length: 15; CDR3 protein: CASSRSGGRLNEQFF; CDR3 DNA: TGTGCCAGCAGCCGAAGCGGGGGACGACTAAATGAGCAGTTCTTC
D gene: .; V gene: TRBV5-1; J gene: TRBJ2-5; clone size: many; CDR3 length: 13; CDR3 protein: CASSLEGRETQYF; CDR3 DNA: TGCGCCAGCAGCTTGGAAGGGAGAGAGACCCAGTACTTC
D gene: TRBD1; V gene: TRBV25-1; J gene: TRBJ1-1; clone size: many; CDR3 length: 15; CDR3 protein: CASSVWTGGITEAFF; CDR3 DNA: TGTGCCAGCAGTGTCTGGACAGGGGGCATCACTGAAGCTTTCTTT
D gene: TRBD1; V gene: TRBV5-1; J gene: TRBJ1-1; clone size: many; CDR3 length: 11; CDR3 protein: CASVGQGEAFF; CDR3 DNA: TGCGCCAGCGTCGGACAGGGTGAAGCTTTCTTT
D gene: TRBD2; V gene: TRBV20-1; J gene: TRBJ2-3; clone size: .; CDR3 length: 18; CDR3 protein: CSARDWTSGVTSTDTQYF; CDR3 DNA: TGCAGTGCTAGAGATTGGACTAGCGGGGTAACTAGCACAGATACGCAGTATTTT
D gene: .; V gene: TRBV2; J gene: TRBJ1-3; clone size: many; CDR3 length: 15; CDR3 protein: CASSEGLGSGNTIYF; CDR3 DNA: TGTGCCAGCAGTGAAGGGCTAGGGTCTGGAAACACCATATATTTT
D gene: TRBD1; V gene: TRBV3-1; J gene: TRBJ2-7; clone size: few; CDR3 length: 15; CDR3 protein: CASSPQGDRRFEQYF; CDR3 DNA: TGTGCCAGCAGCCCACAGGGGGACCGAAGGTTCGAGCAGTACTTC
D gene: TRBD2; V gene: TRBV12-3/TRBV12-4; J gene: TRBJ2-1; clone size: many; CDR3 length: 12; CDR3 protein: CASSFSGREEFF; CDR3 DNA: TGTGCCAGCAGTTTTTCGGGGCGGGAGGAGTTCTTC
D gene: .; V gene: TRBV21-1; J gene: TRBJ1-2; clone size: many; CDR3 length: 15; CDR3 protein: CASSTGRGENYGYTF; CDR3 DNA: TGTGCCAGCAGCACGGGCAGGGGAGAGAACTATGGCTACACCTTC
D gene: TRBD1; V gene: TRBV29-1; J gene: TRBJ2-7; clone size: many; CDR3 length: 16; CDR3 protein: CSVGGRQGAHLLEQYF; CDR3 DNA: TGCAGCGTTGGGGGTCGACAGGGGGCACATCTGCTCGAGCAGTACTTC
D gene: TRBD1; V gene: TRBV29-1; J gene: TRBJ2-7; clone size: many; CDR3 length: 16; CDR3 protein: CSAGDRGLQGSYEQYF; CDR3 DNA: TGCAGCGCGGGGGACAGGGGCCTCCAAGGGTCCTACGAGCAGTACTTC
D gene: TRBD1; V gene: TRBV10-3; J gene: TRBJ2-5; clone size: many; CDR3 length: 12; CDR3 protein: CAIGSGGMIQYF; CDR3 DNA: TGTGCCATCGGGTCAGGGGGTATGATCCAGTACTTC
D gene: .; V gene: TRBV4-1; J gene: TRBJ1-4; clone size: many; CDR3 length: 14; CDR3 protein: CASSQGLLNEKLFF; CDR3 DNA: TGCGCCAGCAGCCAAGGCCTCTTAAATGAAAAACTGTTTTTT
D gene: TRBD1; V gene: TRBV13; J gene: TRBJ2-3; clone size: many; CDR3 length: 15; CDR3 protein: CASSTGTEGTDTQYF; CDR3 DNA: TGTGCCAGCAGCACCGGGACAGAGGGCACAGATACGCAGTATTTT
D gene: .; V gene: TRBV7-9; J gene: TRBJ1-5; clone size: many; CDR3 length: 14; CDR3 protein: CASSRGGNNQPQHF; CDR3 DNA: TGTGCCAGCAGCAGGGGGGGAAACAATCAGCCCCAGCATTTT
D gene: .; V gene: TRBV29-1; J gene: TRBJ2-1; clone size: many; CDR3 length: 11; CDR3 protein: CSVPLYNEQFF; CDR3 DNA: TGCAGCGTCCCCCTCTACAATGAGCAGTTCTTC
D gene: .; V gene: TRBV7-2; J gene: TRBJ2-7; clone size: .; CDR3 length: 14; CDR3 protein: CASSGRGRGYEQYF; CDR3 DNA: TGTGCCAGCAGCGGCCGCGGACGGGGCTACGAGCAGTACTTC
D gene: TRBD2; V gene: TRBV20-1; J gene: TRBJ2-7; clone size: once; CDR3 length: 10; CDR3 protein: CCASGGEQYF; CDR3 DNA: TGCTGCGCTAGCGGGGGGGAGCAGTACTTC
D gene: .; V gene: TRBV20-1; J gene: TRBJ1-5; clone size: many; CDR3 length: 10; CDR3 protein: CSAGGQPQHF; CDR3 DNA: TGCAGTGCAGGAGGCCAGCCCCAGCATTTT
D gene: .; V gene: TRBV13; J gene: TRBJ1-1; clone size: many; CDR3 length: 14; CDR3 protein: CASSLAGGTPEAFF; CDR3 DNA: TGTGCCAGCAGCTTAGCCGGGGGGACCCCTGAAGCTTTCTTT
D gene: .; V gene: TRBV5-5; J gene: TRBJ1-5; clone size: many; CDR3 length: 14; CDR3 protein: CASSLQGYNQPQHF; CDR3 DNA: TGTGCCAGCAGCTTACAGGGTTACAATCAGCCCCAGCATTTT
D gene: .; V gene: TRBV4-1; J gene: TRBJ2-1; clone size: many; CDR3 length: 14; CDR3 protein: CASSQDGGRNEQFF; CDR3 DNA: TGCGCCAGCAGCCAAGATGGGGGGCGCAATGAGCAGTTCTTC
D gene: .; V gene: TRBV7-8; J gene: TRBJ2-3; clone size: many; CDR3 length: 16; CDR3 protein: CASSFSLDTSTDTQYF; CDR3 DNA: TGTGCCAGCAGCTTTTCTCTAGACACGAGCACAGATACGCAGTATTTT
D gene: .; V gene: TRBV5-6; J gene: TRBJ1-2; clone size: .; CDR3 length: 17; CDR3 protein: CASSFFLLGSANYGYTF; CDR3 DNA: TGTGCCAGCAGTTTTTTCCTCCTGGGCAGCGCTAACTATGGCTACACCTTC
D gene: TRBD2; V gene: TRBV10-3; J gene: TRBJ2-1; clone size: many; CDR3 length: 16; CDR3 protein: CAIALNGASGRNEQFF; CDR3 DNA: TGTGCCATCGCCCTGAATGGGGCTAGCGGGAGGAATGAGCAGTTCTTC
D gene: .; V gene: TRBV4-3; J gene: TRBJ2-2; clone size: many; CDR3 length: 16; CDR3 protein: CASSQDSSPNTGELFF; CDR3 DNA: TGCGCCAGCAGCCAAGATTCTAGCCCGAACACCGGGGAGCTGTTTTTT
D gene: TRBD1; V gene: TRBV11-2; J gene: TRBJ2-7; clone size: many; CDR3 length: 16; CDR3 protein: CASSLVYRGPSYEQYF; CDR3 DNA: TGTGCCAGCAGCTTAGTTTATAGGGGGCCTTCCTACGAGCAGTACTTC